These 26 T cell receptor beta chains were all obtained from the same sample, sequenced in a study of identical twins. TCRdb re-called the 5' RACE reads with MiXCR, one entry per CDR3 protein. The sample holds about 220,000 distinct CDR3 sequences; 6.5% are singletons and the top ten take about 15%. These same data were also listed under a study on T cells expressing NK-cell markers.

Sequencing used CD8+ T cells sorted from blood. The receptors derive from a young woman in good health.

This clonotype has a count of ten or more. This chain links TRBV27 with TRBJ1-1; no firm D call. Germline lookup yields CDR1 MNHEY and CDR2 SMNVEV (reference sequence). The ends were cut back, 6 bases at V and 0 bases at J, with 8 bases in the middle. The CDR3 totals 13 residues. The DNA for the CDR3 is TGTGCCAGCAGCTTAGGTTTGAACACTGAAGCTTTCTTT. Translation gives CASSLGLNTEAFF.

This clonotype was counted many times. The chain combines TRBV12-3 or TRBV12-4 with TRBJ2-1, with D tentatively TRBD2 (5 bases). The CDR3 runs 16 residues. V was trimmed by 8 bases and J by 4 bases, leaving 21 bases between them. For the CDR3, the DNA is TGTGCCAGCTCCTGGGAGCCAATTAGTGAATACAATGAGCAGTTCTTC. Translated: CASSWEPISEYNEQFF.

This chain joins TRBV12-3 or TRBV12-4 and TRBJ2-7; 7 bases align to TRBD1. The CDR3 consists of 13 residues. Germline trimming cut 8 bases from V and 6 bases from J; bases unmatched to any gene: 10. The CDR3 DNA sequence: TGTGCCAGCGGTCCGGGACAGTGGGTCGAGCAGTACTTC. Translated: CASGPGQWVEQYF.

There are many counts of this clonotype. The chain uses TRBV9 and TRBJ1-5; possible D gene TRBD1, 5 bases. Trimming took 4 bases from V and 5 from J, leaving 16 bases between them. Germline assignment: CDR1 SGDLS and CDR2 YYNGEE. This CDR3 spans 15 amino acids. This CDR3 is CASSPSGGAYQPQHF. In nucleotides, the CDR3 is TGTGCCAGCAGCCCGTCCGGTGGGGCTTATCAGCCCCAGCATTTT.

V is TRBV13 and J is TRBJ1-1; TRBD1 is a possible D gene (6 bases). Trimming removed 5 bases from V and 3 bases from J, with 16 bases in between. The length of the CDR3 is 15 residues. CDR1 PRHDT and CDR2 FYEKMQ come from the germline V gene (reference sequence). The CDR3 region has the DNA TGTGCCAGCAGCCCAGGGGTTTGGGGCTACACTGAAGCTTTCTTT. It specifies CASSPGVWGYTEAFF.

This rearrangement joins TRBV3-1 to TRBJ1-1; a weak D match, TRBD1 (6 bases). V lost 0 bases and J 2 bases, leaving 13 bases between the germline ends. Germline-derived CDR1 and CDR2 are LGHDT and YNNKEL (reference sequence). The CDR3 contains 16 residues. The CDR3, as DNA: TGTGCCAGCAGCCAAGATGGGGGCCACCTAAACACTGAAGCTTTCTTT. Amino acid sequence: CASSQDGGHLNTEAFF.

This clonotype was seen many times. This chain joins TRBV12-3 or TRBV12-4 and TRBJ1-2; TRBD1 aligns across 7 bases. The CDR3 sequence is 11 residues long. Germline trimming cut 8 bases from V and 6 bases from J; bases unmatched to any gene: 3. CDR3 region: CASSTGNGYTF. Written as DNA, the CDR3 is TGTGCCAGCTCGACAGGGAATGGCTACACCTTC.

The rearrangement links TRBV10-3 to TRBJ1-2, with 7 bases lining up with TRBD1. The CDR3 contains 14 residues. V was pared by 10 bases and J by 6 bases, with 14 bases of the junction left unmatched. In germline, CDR1 is ENHRY, CDR2 SYGVKD. The CDR3 sequence: CASRDRILWDGYTF. In DNA, the CDR3 is TGTGCCAGCCGGGACAGAATTCTTTGGGATGGCTACACCTTC.

This clonotype was observed a handful of times. The gene calls are TRBV5-1 and TRBJ2-2, with 10 bases matching TRBD2. The CDR3 extends over 18 amino acids. The V and J ends lost 2 bases and 4 bases, in that order; junction bases with no gene match: 11. Germline CDR1 reads SGHRS; CDR2 reads YFSETQ. DNA for the CDR3: TGCGCCAGCAGCTTCCGGCTAGCGGGAGTCCGTGGCACCGGGGAGCTGTTTTTT. It specifies CASSFRLAGVRGTGELFF.

In its sample, this clonotype was seen a few times. The rearrangement joins TRBV20-1 to TRBJ2-2; tentatively, D is TRBD1 (6 bases). Trimming pared 6 bases from V and 4 bases from J, leaving 15 bases between. Germline V gives CDR1 DFQATT, CDR2 SNEGSKA (reference sequence). The CDR3 runs to 14 residues. The DNA of the CDR3 is TGCAGTGCCCCAAAGGGACACCCCACCGGGGAGCTGTTTTTT. Translated, it gives CSAPKGHPTGELFF.

Of note for this clonotype: This could be a read error, since a much larger clone is one nucleotide away. This chain uses TRBV28 with TRBJ2-5; D gene ambiguous. V lost 7 bases and J 4 bases, leaving 4 bases between the germline ends. Germline CDR1 is MDHEN and CDR2 is SYDVKM. The CDR3 spans 10 residues. The CDR3 DNA sequence: TGTGCCAGCATCGGAGAGACCCAGTACTTC. This sequence encodes CASIGETQYF.

The gene calls are TRBV10-3 and TRBJ1-4; D ambiguous. This CDR3 has 14 residues. Germline V gene data show CDR1 as ENHRY and CDR2 as SYGVKD. V was pared by 5 bases and J by 3 bases, with 10 bases between. For the CDR3, the DNA is TGTGCCATCAGTAAGGACGGTCCTAATGAAAAACTGTTTTTT. This encodes CAISKDGPNEKLFF.

In its sample, this clonotype was seen many times. Written as DNA, the CDR3 is TGTGCCAGCAGCTTCCTGGGACTAGCGGGGGGCAACGGCTACAATGAGCAGTTCTTC. It codes for CASSFLGLAGGNGYNEQFF. The chain couples TRBV11-2 to TRBJ2-1; 15 nucleotides line up with TRBD2. V was clipped by 3 bases and J by 3 bases; unmatched bases: 9. This CDR3 region has 19 residues. CDR1 and CDR2 from the germline V gene are SGHAT and FQNNGV.

This clonotype was observed at least ten times. The V and J genes are TRBV6-5 and TRBJ2-1; 8 nucleotides agree with TRBD2. Germline assignment: CDR1 MNHEY and CDR2 SVGAGI. The J segment lost 10 bases and the V segment lost 0 bases, leaving 8 bases of the junction unmatched. The CDR3 consists of 15 residues. CDR3 residues: CASSYSSLAGGEQFF. CDR3 sequence (DNA): TGTGCCAGCAGTTACTCGAGCCTAGCGGGTGGAGAGCAGTTCTTC.

The rearrangement uses TRBV7-6 and TRBJ2-3; no clear D gene. Trimming removed 0 bases at V and 3 bases at J, with 7 bases between. CDR1 SGHVS and CDR2 FNYEAQ come from the germline V gene. The CDR3 length is 14 residues. CDR3 DNA: TGTGCCAGCAGCTTAGCTGCCCGAACAGATACGCAGTATTTT. It yields the protein CASSLAARTDTQYF.

This chain uses TRBV16 with TRBJ1-1; no firm D call. Germline CDR1 is KGHSY and CDR2 is FQNENV. Trimming left V 4 bases short and J 0 bases short, with 9 bases between. The CDR3 spans 14 residues. Here the CDR3 DNA reads TGTGCCAGCAGCCCCAATCCTCTGAACACTGAAGCTTTCTTT. It is translated as CASSPNPLNTEAFF.

This clonotype was observed a handful of times. This sequence joins TRBV4-1 and TRBJ2-2, with D perhaps being TRBD1 or TRBD2 (5 bases each). CDR1 and CDR2 (germline): MGHRA, YSYEKL. This CDR3 has 17 residues. Between the trimmed V and J ends, which lost 0 bases and 6 bases, there was a span of 17 bases. CDR3 residues: CASSQDPRGALAGELFF. The DNA of the CDR3 is TGCGCCAGCAGCCAAGATCCGAGGGGCGCATTGGCCGGGGAGCTGTTTTTT.

The chain recombines TRBV12-3 or TRBV12-4 with TRBJ1-2, with D possibly TRBD1 on 6 matching bases. The CDR3 covers 13 residues. Trimming pared 5 bases from V and 6 bases from J, leaving 13 bases between. The chain's CDR3 is CASSAPGDHGYTF. DNA of the CDR3: TGTGCCAGCAGTGCCCCAGGGGACCATGGCTACACCTTC.

This chain uses TRBV5-5 with TRBJ2-1, with 9 positions matching TRBD1. Germline CDR1 reads SGHKS; CDR2 reads YYEKEE (reference sequence). The V segment lost 2 bases and the J segment 5 bases; nucleotides outside the gene matches: 11. CDR3 size: 17 residues. CDR3 nucleotide sequence: TGTGCCAGCAGCTTATTACCGGGACAGGGTAGGAACAATGAGCAGTTCTTC. It translates to CASSLLPGQGRNNEQFF.

This clonotype was seen repeatedly, ten times or more. CDR3 nucleotides: TGTGCCAGCAGCTTAGACAGGGGTTACTATGGCTACACCTTC. Residues: CASSLDRGYYGYTF. The chain employs TRBV7-8 and TRBJ1-2; 7 bases agree with TRBD1. CDR1 and CDR2 (germline): SGHVS, FQNEAQ. This CDR3 region has 14 residues. The V segment lost 1 base and the J segment 3 bases; nucleotides outside the gene matches: 2.

A few counts support this clonotype. In DNA form, the CDR3 reads TGTGCCAGCAGCCCTTGGGGCCAGGGGGTATACGAGCAGTACTTC. It is translated as CASSPWGQGVYEQYF. The genes are TRBV11-2 and TRBJ2-7, with TRBD1 matching 7 bases. V gave up 5 bases and J gave up 4 bases; unmatched junction bases: 11. CDR1 is SGHAT, CDR2 FQNNGV, per germline. The CDR3 is 15 residues long.

The table lists this clonotype with many counts. Mismatch with germline at one junction end may stem from a read error. The V call is TRBV5-1, the J call TRBJ2-1, with 7 positions matching TRBD2. Germline lookup yields CDR1 SGHRS and CDR2 YFSETQ. The CDR3 runs to 16 residues. The CDR3 loop reads CASQGRAGDSNNEQFF. DNA for the CDR3: TGCGCCAGCCAGGGCCGGGCGGGGGACTCCAACAATGAGCAGTTCTTC.

This clonotype has at least ten counts. CDR3 residues: CASSAALTGNTGELFF. DNA of the CDR3: TGCGCCAGCAGCGCCGCCTTGACAGGGAACACCGGGGAGCTGTTTTTT. The chain uses TRBV5-1 and TRBJ2-2, with a tentative D call TRBD1 (6 bases). Germline lookup yields CDR1 SGHRS and CDR2 YFSETQ. The CDR3 contains 16 residues. V lost 4 bases to trimming and J lost 1 base, with 14 bases between them.

This clonotype was seen repeatedly, ten times or more. This chain joins TRBV3-1 and TRBJ2-7; 8 bases are a match to TRBD1. Germline V gene data show CDR1 as LGHDT and CDR2 as YNNKEL (reference sequence). Unmatched junction bases numbered 15, after V lost 5 bases and J lost 6 bases. The CDR3 contains 16 residues. For the CDR3, the DNA is TGTGCCAGCAGCTTTCCGGGGGACAGGAGATTCAGCGAGCAGTACTTC. Translation gives CASSFPGDRRFSEQYF.

V is TRBV6-5 and J is TRBJ2-5; 9 bases align to TRBD1. This CDR3 has 12 residues. Germline trimming cut 4 bases from V and 7 bases from J; bases unmatched to any gene: 1. Germline-derived CDR1 and CDR2 are MNHEY and SVGAGI. This CDR3 reads CASSSGQGTQYF. The CDR3 DNA is TGTGCCAGCAGTTCGGGACAGGGGACCCAGTACTTC.

The chain carries TRBV5-5 and TRBJ2-2; TRBD2 is a possible D gene (5 bases). CDR3 length: 15 amino acids. Germline V lookup: CDR1 SGHKS, CDR2 YYEKEE (reference sequence). V lost 4 bases to trimming and J lost 7 bases, with 17 bases between them. The CDR3 coding sequence is TGTGCCAGCAGCCCGAGCTGGGAGAGGGACGGGGAGCTGTTTTTT. Translating it yields CASSPSWERDGELFF.